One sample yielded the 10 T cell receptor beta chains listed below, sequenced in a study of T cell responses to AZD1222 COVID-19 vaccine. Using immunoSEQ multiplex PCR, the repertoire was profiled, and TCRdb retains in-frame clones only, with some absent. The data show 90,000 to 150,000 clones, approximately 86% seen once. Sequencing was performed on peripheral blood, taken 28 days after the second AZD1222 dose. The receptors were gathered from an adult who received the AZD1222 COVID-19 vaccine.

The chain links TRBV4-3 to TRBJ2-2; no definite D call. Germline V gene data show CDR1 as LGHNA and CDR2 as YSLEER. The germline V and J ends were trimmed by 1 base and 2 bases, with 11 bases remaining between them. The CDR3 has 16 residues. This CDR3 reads CASSQGASTNTGELFF. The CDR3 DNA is TGCGCCAGCAGCCAAGGTGCTTCCACCAACACCGGGGAGCTGTTTTTT.

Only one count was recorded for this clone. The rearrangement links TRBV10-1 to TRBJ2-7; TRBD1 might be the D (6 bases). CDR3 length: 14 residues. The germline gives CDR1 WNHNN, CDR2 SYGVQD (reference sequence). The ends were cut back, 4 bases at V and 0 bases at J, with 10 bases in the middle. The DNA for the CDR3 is TGCGCCAGCAGTGCACAGGGTATCTCCTACGAGCAGTACTTC. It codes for CASSAQGISYEQYF.

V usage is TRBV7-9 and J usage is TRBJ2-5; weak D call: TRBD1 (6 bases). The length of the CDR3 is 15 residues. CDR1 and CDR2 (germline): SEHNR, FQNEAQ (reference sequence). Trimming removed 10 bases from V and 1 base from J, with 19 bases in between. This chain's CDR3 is CATLPIGQTQETQYF. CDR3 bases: TGTGCCACCCTCCCTATCGGACAGACCCAAGAGACCCAGTACTTC.

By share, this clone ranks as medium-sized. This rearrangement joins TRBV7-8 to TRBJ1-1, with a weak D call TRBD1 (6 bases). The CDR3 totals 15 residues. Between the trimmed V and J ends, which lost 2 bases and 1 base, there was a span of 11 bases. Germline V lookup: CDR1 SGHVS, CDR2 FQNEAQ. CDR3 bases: TGTGCCAGCAGCTTACAACACAGGGAGAACACTGAAGCTTTCTTT. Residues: CASSLQHRENTEAFF.

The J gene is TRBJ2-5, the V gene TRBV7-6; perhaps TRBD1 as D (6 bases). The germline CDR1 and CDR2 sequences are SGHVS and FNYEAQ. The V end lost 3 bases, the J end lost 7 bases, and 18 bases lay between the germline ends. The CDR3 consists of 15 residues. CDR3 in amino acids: CASSLGAQQGVTQYF. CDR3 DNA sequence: TGTGCCAGCAGCTTGGGAGCACAACAGGGTGTGACCCAGTACTTC. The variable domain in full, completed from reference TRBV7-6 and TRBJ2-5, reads GAGVSQSPRYKVTKRGQDVALRCDPISGHVSLYWYRQALGQGPEFLTYFNYEAQQDKSGLPNDRFSAERPEGSISTLTIQRTEQRDSAMYRCASSLGAQQGVTQYFGPGTRLLVL.

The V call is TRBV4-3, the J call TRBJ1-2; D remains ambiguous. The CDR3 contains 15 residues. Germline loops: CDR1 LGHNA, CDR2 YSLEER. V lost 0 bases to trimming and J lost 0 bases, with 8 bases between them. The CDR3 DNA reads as TGCGCCAGCAGCCAAGATAACGGAGCTAACTATGGCTACACCTTC. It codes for CASSQDNGANYGYTF.

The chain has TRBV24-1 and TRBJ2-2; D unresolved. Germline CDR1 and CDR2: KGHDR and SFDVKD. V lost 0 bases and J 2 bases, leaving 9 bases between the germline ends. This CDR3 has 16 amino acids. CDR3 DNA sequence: TGTGCCACCAGTGATTTGCAGCCCTCTAACACCGGGGAGCTGTTTTTT. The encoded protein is CATSDLQPSNTGELFF.

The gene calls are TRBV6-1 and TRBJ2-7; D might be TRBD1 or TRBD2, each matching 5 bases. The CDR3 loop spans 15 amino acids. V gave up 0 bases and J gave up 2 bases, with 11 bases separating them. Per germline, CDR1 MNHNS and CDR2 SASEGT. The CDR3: CASSEAWDQTYEQYF. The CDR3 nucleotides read TGTGCCAGCAGTGAAGCTTGGGACCAAACCTACGAGCAGTACTTC.

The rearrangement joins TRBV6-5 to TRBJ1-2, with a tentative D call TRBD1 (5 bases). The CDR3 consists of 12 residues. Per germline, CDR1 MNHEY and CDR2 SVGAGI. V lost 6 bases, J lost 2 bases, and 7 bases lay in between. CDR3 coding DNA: TGTGCCAGCAGCGGGACGAACTATGGCTACACCTTC. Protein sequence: CASSGTNYGYTF.

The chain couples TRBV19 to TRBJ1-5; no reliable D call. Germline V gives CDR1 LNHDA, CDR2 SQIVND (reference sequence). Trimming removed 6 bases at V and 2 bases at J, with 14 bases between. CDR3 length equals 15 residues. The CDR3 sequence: CASRKDPAGNQPQHF. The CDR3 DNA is TGTGCCAGTAGGAAAGACCCGGCGGGCAATCAGCCCCAGCATTTT.